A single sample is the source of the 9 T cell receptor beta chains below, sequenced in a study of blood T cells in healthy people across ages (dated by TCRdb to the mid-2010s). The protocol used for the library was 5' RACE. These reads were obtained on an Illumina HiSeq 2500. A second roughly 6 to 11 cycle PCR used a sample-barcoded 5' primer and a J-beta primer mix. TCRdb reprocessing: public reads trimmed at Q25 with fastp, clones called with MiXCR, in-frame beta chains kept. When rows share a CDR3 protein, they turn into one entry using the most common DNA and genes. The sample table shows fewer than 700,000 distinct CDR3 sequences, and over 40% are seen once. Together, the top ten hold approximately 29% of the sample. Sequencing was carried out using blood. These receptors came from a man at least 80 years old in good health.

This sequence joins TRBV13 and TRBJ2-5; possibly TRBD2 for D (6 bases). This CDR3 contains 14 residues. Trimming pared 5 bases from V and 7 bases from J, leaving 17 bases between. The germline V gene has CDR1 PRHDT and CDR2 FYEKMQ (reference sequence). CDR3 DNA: TGTGCCAGCAGCCAGGGCCTATTGGGGGGGACCCAGTACTTC. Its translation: CASSQGLLGGTQYF. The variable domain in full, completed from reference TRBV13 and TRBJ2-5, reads AAGVIQSPRHLIKEKRETATLKCYPIPRHDTVYWYQQGPGQDPQFLISFYEKMQSDKGSIPDRFSAQQFSDYHSELNMSSLELGDSALYFCASSQGLLGGTQYFGPGTRLLVL.

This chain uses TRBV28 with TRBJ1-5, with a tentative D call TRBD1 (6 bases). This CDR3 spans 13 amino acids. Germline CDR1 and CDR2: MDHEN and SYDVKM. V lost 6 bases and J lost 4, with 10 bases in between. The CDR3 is CASRPQGNQPQHF. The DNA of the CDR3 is TGTGCCAGCAGACCACAGGGTAATCAGCCCCAGCATTTT.

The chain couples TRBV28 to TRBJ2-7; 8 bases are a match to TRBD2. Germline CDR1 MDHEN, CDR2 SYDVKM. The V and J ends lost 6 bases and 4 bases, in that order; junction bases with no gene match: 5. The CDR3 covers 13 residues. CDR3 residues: CASRIAGSYEQYF. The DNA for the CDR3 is TGTGCCAGCAGGATAGCGGGGTCATACGAGCAGTACTTC. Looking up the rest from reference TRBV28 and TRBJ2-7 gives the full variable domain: DVKVTQSSRYLVKRTGEKVFLECVQDMDHENMFWYRQDPGLGLRLIYFSYDVKMKEKGDIPEGYSVSREKKERFSLILESASTNQTSMYLCASRIAGSYEQYFGPGTRLTVT.

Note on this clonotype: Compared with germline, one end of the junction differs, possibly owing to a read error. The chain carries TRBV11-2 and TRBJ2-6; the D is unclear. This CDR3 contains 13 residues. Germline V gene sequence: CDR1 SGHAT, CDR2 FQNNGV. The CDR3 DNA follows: TGTACCAGCATGTTGTCTGGGGCCAACGTCCTGACTTTC. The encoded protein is CTSMLSGANVLTF. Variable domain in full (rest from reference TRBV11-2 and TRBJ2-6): EAGVAQSPRYKIIEKRQSVAFWCNPISGHATLYWYQQILGQGPKLLIQFQNNGVVDDSQLPKDRFSAERLKGVDSTLKIQPAKLEDSAVYLCTSMLSGANVLTFGAGSRLTVL.

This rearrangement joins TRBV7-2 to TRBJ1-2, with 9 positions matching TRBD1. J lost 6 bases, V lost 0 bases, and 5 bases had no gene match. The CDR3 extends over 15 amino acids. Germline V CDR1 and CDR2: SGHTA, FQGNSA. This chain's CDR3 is CASSLARDRVNGYTF. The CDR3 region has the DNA TGTGCCAGCAGCTTAGCCCGGGACAGGGTAAATGGCTACACCTTC.

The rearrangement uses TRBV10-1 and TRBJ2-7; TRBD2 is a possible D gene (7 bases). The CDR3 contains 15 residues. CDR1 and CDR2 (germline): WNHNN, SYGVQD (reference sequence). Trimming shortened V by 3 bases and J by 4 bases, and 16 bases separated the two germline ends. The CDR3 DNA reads TGCGCCAGCAGTGATCCGGGGGGCCCGTCTTACGAGCAGTACTTC. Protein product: CASSDPGGPSYEQYF.

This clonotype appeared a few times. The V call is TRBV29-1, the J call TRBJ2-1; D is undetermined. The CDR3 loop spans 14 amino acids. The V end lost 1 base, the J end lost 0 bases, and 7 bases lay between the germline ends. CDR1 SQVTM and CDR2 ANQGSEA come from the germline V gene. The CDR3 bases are TGCAGCGTTGAAGGGTCTTACTCCTACAATGAGCAGTTCTTC. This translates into CSVEGSYSYNEQFF.

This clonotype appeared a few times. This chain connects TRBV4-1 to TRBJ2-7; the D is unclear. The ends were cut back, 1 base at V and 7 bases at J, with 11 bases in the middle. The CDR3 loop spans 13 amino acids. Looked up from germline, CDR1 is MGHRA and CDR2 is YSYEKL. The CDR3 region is CASSQGLAREQYF. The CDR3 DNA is TGCGCCAGCAGCCAAGGACTGGCCCGTGAGCAGTACTTC.

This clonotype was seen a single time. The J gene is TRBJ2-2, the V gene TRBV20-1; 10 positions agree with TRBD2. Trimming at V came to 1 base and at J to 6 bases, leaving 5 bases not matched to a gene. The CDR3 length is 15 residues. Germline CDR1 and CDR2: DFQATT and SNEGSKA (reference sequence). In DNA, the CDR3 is TGCAGTGCTAGAGGGGGACTAGCGACCGCCGGGGAGCTGTTTTTT. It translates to CSARGGLATAGELFF.